This note documents a single T cell receptor (beta chain) sequence. Antigen unknown. This record comes from a study of shared clonotypes between healthy human individuals. The table came from immunoSEQ multiplex PCR; TCRdb's copy has only in-frame clones and leaves some out. Of about 1.1 million clones in the sample, around 78% were seen once. Study-wide results and caveats: Naive subsets, compared against memory subsets, generally had larger estimated richness values. It was the non-shared clonotypes that had lower generation probabilities than clonotypes shared by all four donors. The genetic and exposure-history diversity represented was limited by few donors.

Deletions cut 1 base from V and 0 bases from J, with 7 bases between. The CDR3 runs to 14 residues. Per the germline V gene, CDR1 is MNHNS and CDR2 is SASEGT. Sample: memory CD4+ T cells from PBMCs. Regarding subset: CD45RA-negative fraction. The TCR comes from a man aged 18-30 years in good health. Some clones in this sample may be carry-over from other donors' samples. The V and J genes are TRBV6-1 and TRBJ2-7, with D perhaps TRBD1 or TRBD2 (6 bases each). The CDR3 region has the DNA TGTGCCAGCAGTGAAGGGGGGGCCTCCTACGAGCAGTACTTC. Protein product: CASSEGGASYEQYF.